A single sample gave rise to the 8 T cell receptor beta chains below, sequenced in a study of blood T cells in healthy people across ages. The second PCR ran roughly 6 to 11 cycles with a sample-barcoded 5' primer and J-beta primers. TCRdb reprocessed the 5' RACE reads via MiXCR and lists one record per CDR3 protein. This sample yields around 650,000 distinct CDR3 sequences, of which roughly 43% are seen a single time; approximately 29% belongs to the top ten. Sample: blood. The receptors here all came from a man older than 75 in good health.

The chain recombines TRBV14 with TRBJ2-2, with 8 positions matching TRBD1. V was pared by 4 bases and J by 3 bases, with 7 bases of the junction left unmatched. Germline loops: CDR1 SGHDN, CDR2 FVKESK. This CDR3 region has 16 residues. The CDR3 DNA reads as TGTGCCAGCAGCCGCCTTCGGACAGGGTACACCGGGGAGCTGTTTTTT. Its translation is CASSRLRTGYTGELFF.

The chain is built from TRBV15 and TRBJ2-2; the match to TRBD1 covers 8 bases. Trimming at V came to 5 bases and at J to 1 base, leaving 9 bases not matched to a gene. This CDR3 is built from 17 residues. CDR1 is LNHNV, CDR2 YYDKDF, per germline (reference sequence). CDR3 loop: CATSPARTGLNTGELFF. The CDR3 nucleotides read TGTGCCACCAGCCCAGCTAGGACAGGGCTGAACACCGGGGAGCTGTTTTTT.

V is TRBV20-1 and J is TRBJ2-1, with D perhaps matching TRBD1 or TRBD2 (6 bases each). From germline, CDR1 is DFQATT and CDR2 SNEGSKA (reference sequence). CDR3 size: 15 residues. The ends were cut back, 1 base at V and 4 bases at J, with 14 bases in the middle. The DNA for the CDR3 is TGCAGTGCTAGAGTTCGGAAAGGGGGGTACAATGAGCAGTTCTTC. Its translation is CSARVRKGGYNEQFF.

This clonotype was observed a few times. The CDR3 sequence is CASRAETGRNYGYTF. CDR3 DNA: TGTGCCAGCAGGGCAGAGACAGGGCGCAACTATGGCTACACCTTC. V is TRBV7-9 and J is TRBJ1-2, with 7 nucleotides matching TRBD1. V trimming: 6 bases; J trimming: 2 bases; junction bases outside the gene matches: 9. The CDR3 totals 15 residues. Germline V gene lookup returns CDR1 SEHNR and CDR2 FQNEAQ (reference sequence).

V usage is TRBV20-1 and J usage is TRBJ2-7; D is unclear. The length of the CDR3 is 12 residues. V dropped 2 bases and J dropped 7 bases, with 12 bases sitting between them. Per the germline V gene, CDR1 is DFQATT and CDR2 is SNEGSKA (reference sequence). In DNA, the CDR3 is TGCAGTGCTAGAAGTGATAGGTATGAGCAGTACTTC. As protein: CSARSDRYEQYF.

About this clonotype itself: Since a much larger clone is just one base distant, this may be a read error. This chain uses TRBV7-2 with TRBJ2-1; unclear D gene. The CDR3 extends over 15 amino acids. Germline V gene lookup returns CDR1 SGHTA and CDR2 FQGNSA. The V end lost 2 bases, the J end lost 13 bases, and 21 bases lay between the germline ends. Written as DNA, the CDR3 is TGTGCCAGCAGCTTACAAAGGGTCGGTCAAGAGACCCAGTTCTTC. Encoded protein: CASSLQRVGQETQFF.

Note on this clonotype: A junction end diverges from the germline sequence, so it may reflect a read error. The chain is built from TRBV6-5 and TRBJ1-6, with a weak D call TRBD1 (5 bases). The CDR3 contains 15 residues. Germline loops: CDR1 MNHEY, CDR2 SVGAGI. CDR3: CAGRAGNPYNSPLHF. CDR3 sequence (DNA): TGTGCCGGCAGAGCAGGGAATCCGTATAATTCACCCCTCCACTTT.

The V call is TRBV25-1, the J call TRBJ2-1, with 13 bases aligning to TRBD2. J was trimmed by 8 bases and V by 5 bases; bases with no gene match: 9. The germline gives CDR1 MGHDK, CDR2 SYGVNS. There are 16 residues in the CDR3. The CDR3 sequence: CASSQRTSGGVDEQFF. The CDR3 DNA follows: TGTGCCAGCAGTCAAAGGACTAGCGGGGGAGTGGATGAGCAGTTCTTC.